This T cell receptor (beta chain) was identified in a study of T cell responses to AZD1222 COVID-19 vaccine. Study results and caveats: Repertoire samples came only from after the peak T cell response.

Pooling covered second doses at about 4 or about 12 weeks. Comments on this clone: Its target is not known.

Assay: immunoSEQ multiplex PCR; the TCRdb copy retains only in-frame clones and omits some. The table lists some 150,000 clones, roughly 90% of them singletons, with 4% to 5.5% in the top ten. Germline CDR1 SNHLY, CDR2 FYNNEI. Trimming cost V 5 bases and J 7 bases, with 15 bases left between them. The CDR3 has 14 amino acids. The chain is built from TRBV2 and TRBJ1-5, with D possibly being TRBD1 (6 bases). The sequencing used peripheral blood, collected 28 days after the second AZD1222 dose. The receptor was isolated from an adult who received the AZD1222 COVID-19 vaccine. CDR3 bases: TGTGCCAGCAGTCGGGAAATTGGGGGCCAGCCCCAGCATTTT. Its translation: CASSREIGGQPQHF.